The 27 T cell receptor beta chains presented below share a single source sample, sequenced in a study of tissue T cells after allogeneic stem cell transplantation. TCRdb's table, derived via immunoSEQ multiplex PCR, lists solely in-frame clones and lacks some. The data contain 2,500 to 3,000 clones, 55% of them singletons. Time point described: mouse harvest day 7 after allogeneic transplant. Tail vein injection delivered 10^7 T-cell-depleted bone marrow cells and 10^6 splenic CD5+ T cells. The material sequenced was gut tissue. The receptor set was obtained from a female BALB/c mouse given C57BL/6 T cells with graft-versus-host disease after an allogeneic hematopoietic cell transplant.

Worth noting for this clone: The germline and genes are mouse ones. The read falls 1 residue short of the CDR3 end, and the missing part is taken from the germline J gene. The chain has TRBV26 and TRBJ1-1; D perhaps matches TRBD1 (6 bases). The germline gives CDR1 KGHPV, CDR2 FQNQEV (reference sequence). This CDR3 has 13 amino acids. V was pared by 3 bases and J by 5 bases, with 10 bases between. CDR3 DNA (partial): TGTGCCAGCAGTCTTCCGGGACAAACAGAAGTCTTC. Residues: CASSLPGQTEVF. The whole CDR3 region reads CASSLPGQTEVFF.

A note on this clone: Mouse germline and gene names are used. The read ends 1 residue early relative to the CDR3; the germline J gene fills the gap. The chain carries TRBV12-2 and TRBJ2-2, with 8 bases lining up with TRBD1. Germline V lookup: CDR1 SGHLS, CDR2 HYDKME. With 3 bases clipped from V and 1 base from J, the junction kept 3 bases outside the gene matches. This CDR3 region has 15 residues. The CDR3 here is CASSSGGRNTGQLYF. CDR3 DNA, as far as it was read: TGTGCCAGCTCTTCAGGGGGCCGAAACACCGGGCAGCTCTAC.

In regard to this clone: Here the gene names and germline are mouse. Coverage ceases 1 residue before the CDR3 finishes, and the germline J gene fills in the end. V usage is TRBV26 and J usage is TRBJ2-3; 7 bases fit TRBD2. With V trimmed by 4 bases and J by 1 base, 5 bases remained unmatched. Per germline, CDR1 KGHPV and CDR2 FQNQEV (reference sequence). The CDR3 loop spans 15 amino acids. The CDR3 bases that were read are TGTGCCAGCAGTCCGGGGACTGCGGGTGCAGAAACGCTGTAT. It is translated as CASSPGTAGAETLY. The whole CDR3 is CASSPGTAGAETLYF. Complete variable domain (other parts from reference TRBV26 and TRBJ2-3): NSKVIQTPRYLVKGQGQKAKMRCIPEKGHPVVFWYQQNKNNEFKFLINFQNQEVLQQIDMTEKRFSAECPSNSPCSLEIQSSEAGDSALYLCASSPGTAGAETLYFGSGTRLTVL.

Details on this clone: Genes here carry mouse names. The read gets to within 1 residue of the CDR3 end, and the germline J gene fills in the rest. The J gene is TRBJ2-4, the V gene TRBV15; perhaps TRBD2 as D (6 bases). The CDR3 is 13 amino acids. The germline CDR1 and CDR2 sequences are SGHND and FRSKSL. Trimming stripped 6 bases from V and 2 bases from J, with 9 bases between. The CDR3: CASRLGYQNTLYF. The part of the CDR3 DNA that was read is TGTGCCAGCAGACTGGGATATCAAAACACCTTGTAC.

Details on this clone: Gene names are mouse gene names. The sequenced CDR3 bases are TGTGCCAGCAGCTTAGAACTGGGGGGCGCAAACACCGGGCAGCTCTAC. Protein product: CASSLELGGANTGQLY. In full, the CDR3 reads CASSLELGGANTGQLYF. This chain joins TRBV3 and TRBJ2-2, with 9 bases aligning to TRBD2. The read terminates 1 residue before the CDR3 end, so the remaining end is supplied by the germline J gene. V lost 1 base, J lost 0 bases, and 3 bases stayed unmatched. Germline V lookup: CDR1 SNHLY, CDR2 FYNGKV (reference sequence). This CDR3 region has 17 residues.

In the case of this clone: Mouse gene names apply. The observed sequence ends 1 residue before the CDR3 terminus, with the missing tail filled in from the germline J gene. The sample holds other DNA sequences that translate to the same CDR3. The chain has TRBV26 and TRBJ2-7, with 11 nucleotides matching TRBD2. V lost 2 bases to trimming and J lost 4 bases; unmatched junction nucleotides: 1. The CDR3 length is 14 residues. From germline, CDR1 is KGHPV and CDR2 FQNQEV (reference sequence). CDR3 DNA, as far as it was read: TGTGCCAGCAGTCTGGGGGACTGGGGGTATGAACAGTAC. Translated: CASSLGDWGYEQY. The whole CDR3 reads CASSLGDWGYEQYF.

Details on this clone: Gene labels here are mouse ones. The CDR3 goes on 1 residue after the read ends, and that part is filled in from the germline J gene. The chain carries TRBV31 and TRBJ2-3; possible D gene TRBD2, 6 bases. Trimming cost V 0 bases and J 0 bases, with 10 bases left between them. The CDR3 contains 15 residues. Germline CDR1 GKSSPN, CDR2 SITVG. CDR3 protein: CAWSLGGGSAETLYF. Partial CDR3 DNA: TGTGCCTGGAGTCTAGGTGGGGGAAGTGCAGAAACGCTGTAT.

On this clone itself: The listed genes are named as in mouse. The read comes to an end 1 residue before the CDR3 does, leaving the germline J gene to fill in the end. The rearrangement joins TRBV20 to TRBJ2-4; D ambiguous. CDR3 size: 12 residues. The V gene's germline CDR1 is GFQATS and CDR2 STVNSAI. V dropped 7 bases and J dropped 0 bases, with 8 bases sitting between them. The part of the CDR3 DNA that was read is TGTGGTGTCTACAATAGTCAAAACACCTTGTAC. This translates into CGVYNSQNTLY. From start to end, the CDR3 is CGVYNSQNTLYF.

This clone was observed a few times. All gene names here are mouse names. The read falls 1 residue short of the CDR3 end, and the missing part is taken from the germline J gene. The V gene is TRBV26, the J gene TRBJ1-4; 10 nucleotides agree with TRBD1. CDR1 and CDR2 from the germline V gene are KGHPV and FQNQEV (reference sequence). There are 15 residues in the CDR3. The V gene end was trimmed by 0 bases and the J gene end by 5 bases; junction bases not matched to a gene: 0. CDR3 region: CASSLSGQGNERLFF. The sequenced part of the CDR3 DNA is TGTGCCAGCAGTCTGTCGGGACAGGGGAACGAAAGATTATTT.

This clone occurred a few times. Any gene name here is a mouse gene name. The read ends 1 residue shy of where the CDR3 ends; the end is completed using the germline J gene. J is TRBJ2-7 and V is TRBV17, with 9 nucleotides matching TRBD1. Germline CDR1 and CDR2: MNHDT and YYDKIL. The CDR3 runs 14 residues. V was pared by 3 bases and J by 4 bases, with 4 bases of the junction left unmatched. CDR3 sequence: CASSRDRGPYEQYF. CDR3 DNA, as far as it was read: TGTGCTAGCAGTAGGGACAGGGGCCCTTATGAACAGTAC.

This clone was counted only a few times. Mouse names are used for the genes. The missing CDR3 end, 1 residue past where the read stops, is filled in from the germline J gene. This chain connects TRBV1 to TRBJ2-5; D may match TRBD1 or TRBD2 (6 bases each). V lost 0 bases, J lost 2 bases, and 6 bases lay in between. Per the germline V gene, CDR1 is NSQYPW and CDR2 is LRSPGD (reference sequence). The length of the CDR3 is 14 residues. CDR3 in amino acids: CTCSAEGAQDTQYF. The sequenced CDR3 bases are TGCACCTGCAGTGCAGAGGGGGCCCAAGACACCCAGTAC.

Concerning this clone itself: Mouse names are used for the genes. The read ends 1 residue shy of where the CDR3 ends; the end is completed using the germline J gene. This chain joins TRBV26 and TRBJ2-1, with 7 bases lining up with TRBD1. Germline V gene data show CDR1 as KGHPV and CDR2 as FQNQEV (reference sequence). Unmatched junction bases numbered 5, after V lost 2 bases and J lost 1 base. CDR3 size: 16 residues. The CDR3 here is CASSLGPGGNYAEQFF. The DNA read from the CDR3 is TGTGCCAGCAGTCTGGGGCCAGGGGGAAACTATGCTGAGCAGTTC.

In its sample, this clone ranks as large. Each gene name is a mouse one. The CDR3 goes on 1 residue after the read ends, and that part is filled in from the germline J gene. V is TRBV17 and J is TRBJ2-7; possibly TRBD1 for D (6 bases). Germline-derived CDR1 and CDR2 are MNHDT and YYDKIL. The CDR3 runs to 11 residues. V was trimmed by 5 bases and J by 4 bases, leaving 6 bases between them. Partial CDR3 DNA: TGTGCTAGCAGTGGACAGTATGAACAGTAC. Its translation: CASSGQYEQY. The whole CDR3 region reads CASSGQYEQYF. Variable domain in full (rest from reference TRBV17 and TRBJ2-7): DTTVKQNPRYKLARVGKPVNLICSQTMNHDTMYWYQKKPNQAPKLLLFYYDKILNREADTFEKFQSSRPNNSFCSLYIGSAGLEYSAMYLCASSGQYEQYFGPGTRLTVL.

Turning to this clone: Mouse gene names and germline throughout. CDR3 amino acids: CASSLLGPNTLYF. Incomplete CDR3 DNA: TGTGCCAGCAGTCTGTTAGGGCCGAATACGCTCTAT. This sequence joins TRBV26 and TRBJ1-3; no clear D gene. The sequenced fragment ends 1 residue before the CDR3 boundary, so the rest is inferred from the germline J gene. Trimming took 1 base from V and 7 from J, leaving 8 bases between them. Germline V gene lookup returns CDR1 KGHPV and CDR2 FQNQEV (reference sequence). The CDR3 is 13 amino acids.

A word on this clone: These gene names are mouse names. The read gets to within 1 residue of the CDR3 end, and the germline J gene fills in the rest. The chain has TRBV1 and TRBJ1-6, with 12 bases that match TRBD1. TRBJ1-6 is known as an ORF, though its function is uncertain. The V gene's germline CDR1 is NSQYPW and CDR2 LRSPGD (reference sequence). This CDR3 spans 16 amino acids. V was pared by 3 bases and J by 6 bases, with 3 bases of the junction left unmatched. CDR3 bases read: TGCACCTGCAGTGCCCGGGACAGGGGGCTTAATTCGCCCCTCTAC. The encoded protein is CTCSARDRGLNSPLY. The complete CDR3 protein is CTCSARDRGLNSPLYF.

Notes on this clone: Genes here carry mouse names. The CDR3 end lies 1 residue beyond the end of the read and is filled in from the germline J gene. The rearrangement links TRBV3 to TRBJ1-1, with 7 bases lining up with TRBD1. The CDR3 spans 12 residues. V lost 2 bases to trimming and J lost 6 bases; unmatched junction nucleotides: 0. Looked up from germline, CDR1 is SNHLY and CDR2 is FYNGKV (reference sequence). The CDR3 sequence: CASSLTGAEVFF. The covered CDR3 bases are TGTGCCAGCAGCTTAACAGGGGCAGAAGTCTTC.

Turning to this clone: The genes and germline here are from mouse. The read stops 1 residue short of the end of the CDR3; the missing end is completed from the germline J gene. This sequence joins TRBV5 and TRBJ2-7; D is ambiguous. The ends were cut back, 0 bases at V and 3 bases at J, with 6 bases in the middle. The CDR3 runs to 13 residues. Germline loops: CDR1 LGHNA, CDR2 YNLKQL (reference sequence). CDR3 protein: CASSQELIYEQYF. CDR3 bases read: TGTGCCAGCAGCCAAGAACTCATCTATGAACAGTAC.

This clone was detected a few times. Germline and genes: mouse. The read ends 1 residue shy of where the CDR3 ends; the end is completed using the germline J gene. This sequence joins TRBV2 and TRBJ1-1, with D unresolved. Germline V gene sequence: CDR1 LGHNA, CDR2 YSYQKL. This CDR3 spans 13 amino acids. V was clipped by 4 bases and J by 1 base, with 7 bases between them. The CDR3 region is CASSLGPNTEVFF. The part of the CDR3 DNA that was read is TGTGCCAGCAGCCTTGGACCGAACACAGAAGTCTTC.

To note about this clone: The germline and genes are mouse ones. The CDR3 goes on 1 residue after the read ends, and that part is filled in from the germline J gene. V gene TRBV3 combines with J gene TRBJ2-5, with 10 nucleotides matching TRBD1. Unmatched junction bases numbered 5, after V lost 5 bases and J lost 6 bases. The V gene's germline CDR1 is SNHLY and CDR2 FYNGKV (reference sequence). CDR3 length equals 14 residues. CDR3 DNA (partial): TGTGCCAGCAGCAAGGGACAGGGGAGGGACACCCAGTAC. Amino acid sequence: CASSKGQGRDTQY. The entire CDR3 reads CASSKGQGRDTQYF.

This clone was seen once. The gene symbols are mouse symbols. Coverage ceases 1 residue before the CDR3 finishes, and the germline J gene fills in the end. The chain has TRBV12-1 and TRBJ2-4; perhaps TRBD1 as D (6 bases). Between the trimmed V and J ends, which lost 2 bases and 2 bases, there was a span of 7 bases. In germline, CDR1 is SGHSN, CDR2 HYEKVE. The CDR3 has 13 amino acids. CDR3 residues: CASSRDNQNTLYF. The covered CDR3 bases are TGTGCCAGCTCTCGGGACAATCAAAACACCTTGTAC.

Comments on this clone: Genes here carry mouse names. The CDR3 end is not reached by the read, which stops 1 residue before it; the germline J gene fills it in. This sequence joins TRBV13-1 and TRBJ2-7, with D possibly matching TRBD1 (6 bases). The CDR3 runs 15 residues. Germline loops: CDR1 NSHNY, CDR2 SYGAGN. Trimming removed 1 base from V and 1 base from J, with 12 bases in between. The covered CDR3 bases are TGTGCCAGCAGTGATCCCCGGGACAATTCCTATGAACAGTAC. Translation gives CASSDPRDNSYEQY. The full CDR3 is CASSDPRDNSYEQYF.

A few counts support this clone. The genes and germline here are from mouse. The observed sequence ends 1 residue before the CDR3 terminus, with the missing tail filled in from the germline J gene. The chain carries TRBV1 and TRBJ2-7; TRBD1 might be the D (7 bases). Trimming removed 2 bases from V and 4 bases from J, with 9 bases in between. The germline V gene has CDR1 NSQYPW and CDR2 LRSPGD (reference sequence). This CDR3 region has 13 residues. CDR3: CTCSAQGGYEQYF. CDR3 bases read: TGCACCTGCAGTGCACAGGGGGGTTATGAACAGTAC.

Judged by abundance, this clone is large (0.1 to 1%). Mouse germline and gene names are used. The read terminates 1 residue ahead of where the CDR3 ends, so the germline J gene completes it. The chain has TRBV4 and TRBJ2-7; 12 bases fit TRBD1. V was clipped by 5 bases and J by 7 bases; unmatched bases: 6. Germline CDR1 LGHDT, CDR2 YNNKQL (reference sequence). The CDR3 spans 14 residues. CDR3 sequence: CASSRGTGGWEQYF. CDR3 DNA (partial): TGTGCCAGCAGCCGAGGGACAGGGGGCTGGGAACAGTAC.

On this clone itself: Gene labels here are mouse ones. From the germline J gene comes the end of the CDR3, since the read stops 1 residue before it. The chain is built from TRBV26 and TRBJ2-4, with D uncertain. This CDR3 is 14 amino acids long. Germline V lookup: CDR1 KGHPV, CDR2 FQNQEV (reference sequence). Trimming left V 5 bases short and J 0 bases short, with 9 bases between. This CDR3 reads CASSIDNSQNTLYF. The part of the CDR3 DNA that was read is TGTGCCAGCAGTATCGACAATAGTCAAAACACCTTGTAC.

Concerning this clone: Gene names denote mouse genes. The read is 1 residue too short to cover the CDR3 end, so that end is filled in from the germline J gene. The genes are TRBV3 and TRBJ1-4, with a weak D call TRBD1 (6 bases). Per the germline V gene, CDR1 is SNHLY and CDR2 is FYNGKV (reference sequence). This CDR3 comprises 15 residues. Trimming stripped 4 bases from V and 0 bases from J, with 9 bases between. The CDR3 DNA, read in part, is TGTGCCAGCAGCTCCAGGGGAATTTCCAACGAAAGATTATTT. Translation: CASSSRGISNERLF. In full, the CDR3 is CASSSRGISNERLFF.

This clone was recorded a few times. Gene names and germline match the mouse. Read data end 1 residue before the CDR3 end; the end is taken from the germline J gene. J is TRBJ1-4 and V is TRBV26; TRBD1 matches at 7 bases. There are 14 residues in the CDR3. CDR1 is KGHPV and CDR2 is FQNQEV in the germline V gene (reference sequence). Losses at the gene ends were 2 bases for V and 8 bases for J; bases not matched to a gene: 5. The CDR3 spells CASSLPGGVERLFF. The DNA read from the CDR3 is TGTGCCAGCAGTCTGCCAGGGGGAGTAGAAAGATTATTT.

To note about this clone: Mouse names are used for the genes. The read is 1 residue too short to cover the CDR3 end, so that end is filled in from the germline J gene. This chain links TRBV13-1 with TRBJ2-1; 7 bases are a match to TRBD2. The ends lost 0 bases at V and 3 bases at J; junction bases unmatched: 0. Germline V gene lookup returns CDR1 NSHNY and CDR2 SYGAGN. The CDR3 extends over 14 amino acids. The covered CDR3 bases are TGTGCCAGCAGTGATGGGGGGGGCTATGCTGAGCAGTTC. It encodes CASSDGGGYAEQF. The whole CDR3 protein is CASSDGGGYAEQFF.